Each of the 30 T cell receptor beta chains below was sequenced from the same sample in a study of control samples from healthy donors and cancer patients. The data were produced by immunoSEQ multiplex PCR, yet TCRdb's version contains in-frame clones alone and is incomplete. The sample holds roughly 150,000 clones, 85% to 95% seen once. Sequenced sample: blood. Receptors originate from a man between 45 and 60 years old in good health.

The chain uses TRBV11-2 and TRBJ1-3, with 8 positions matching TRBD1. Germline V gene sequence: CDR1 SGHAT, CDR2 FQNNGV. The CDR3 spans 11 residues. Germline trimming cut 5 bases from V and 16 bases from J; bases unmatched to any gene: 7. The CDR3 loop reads CASSAQGAVYF. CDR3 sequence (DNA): TGTGCCAGCAGCGCGCAGGGGGCAGTGTATTTT.

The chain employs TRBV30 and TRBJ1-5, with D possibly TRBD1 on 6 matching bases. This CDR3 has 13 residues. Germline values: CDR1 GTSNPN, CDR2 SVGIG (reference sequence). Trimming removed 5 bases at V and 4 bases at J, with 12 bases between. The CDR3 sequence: CAWATGRNQPQHF. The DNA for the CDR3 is TGTGCCTGGGCGACAGGCCGTAATCAGCCCCAGCATTTT.

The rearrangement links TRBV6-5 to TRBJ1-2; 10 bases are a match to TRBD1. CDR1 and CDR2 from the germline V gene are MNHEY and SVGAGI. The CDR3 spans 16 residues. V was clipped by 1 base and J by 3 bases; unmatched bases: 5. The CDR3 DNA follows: TGTGCCAGCAGTTACTTTGGACAGGGGGATTACTATGGCTACACCTTC. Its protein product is CASSYFGQGDYYGYTF.

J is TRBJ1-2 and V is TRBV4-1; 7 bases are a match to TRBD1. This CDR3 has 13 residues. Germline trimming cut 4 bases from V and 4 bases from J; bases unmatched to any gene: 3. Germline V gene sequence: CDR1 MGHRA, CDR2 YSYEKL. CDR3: CASSRDRAYGYTF. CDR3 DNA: TGCGCCAGCAGCCGAGACAGGGCCTATGGCTACACCTTC.

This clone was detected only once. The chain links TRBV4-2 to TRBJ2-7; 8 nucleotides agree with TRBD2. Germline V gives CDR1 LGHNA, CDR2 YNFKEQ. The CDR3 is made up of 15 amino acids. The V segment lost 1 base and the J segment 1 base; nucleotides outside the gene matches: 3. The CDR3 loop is CASSQVLAASYEQYF. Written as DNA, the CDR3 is TGTGCCAGCAGCCAAGTACTAGCGGCATCCTACGAGCAGTACTTC.

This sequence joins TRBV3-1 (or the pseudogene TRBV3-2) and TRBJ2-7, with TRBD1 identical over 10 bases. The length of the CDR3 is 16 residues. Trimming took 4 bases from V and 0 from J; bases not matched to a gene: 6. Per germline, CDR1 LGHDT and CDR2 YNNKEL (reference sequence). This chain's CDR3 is CASSPRQGAFSYEQYF. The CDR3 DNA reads TGTGCCAGCAGCCCCCGACAGGGGGCCTTCTCCTACGAGCAGTACTTC.

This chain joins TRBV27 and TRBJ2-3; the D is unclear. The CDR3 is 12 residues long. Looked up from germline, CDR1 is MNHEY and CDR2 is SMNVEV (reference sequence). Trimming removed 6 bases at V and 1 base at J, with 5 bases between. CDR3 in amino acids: CASSRGTDTQYF. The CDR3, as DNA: TGTGCCAGCAGCCGGGGCACAGATACGCAGTATTTT.

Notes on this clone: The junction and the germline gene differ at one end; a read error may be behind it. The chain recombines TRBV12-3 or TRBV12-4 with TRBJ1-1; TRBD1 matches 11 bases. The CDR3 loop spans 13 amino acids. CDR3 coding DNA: TGTGCCAGCTCACGGACAGGGGGCCCCGAAGAGTACTTT. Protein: CASSRTGGPEEYF.

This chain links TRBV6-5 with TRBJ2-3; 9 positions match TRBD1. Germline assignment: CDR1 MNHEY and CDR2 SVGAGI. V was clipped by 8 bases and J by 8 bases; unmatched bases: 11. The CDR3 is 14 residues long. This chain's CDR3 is CASSTGGGFGTQYF. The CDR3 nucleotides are TGTGCCAGCTCCACAGGGGGCGGGTTCGGTACGCAGTATTTT.

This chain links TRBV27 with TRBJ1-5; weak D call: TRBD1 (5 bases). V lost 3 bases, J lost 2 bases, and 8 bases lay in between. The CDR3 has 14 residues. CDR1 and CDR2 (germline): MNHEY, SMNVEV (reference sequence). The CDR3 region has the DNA TGTGCCAGCAGTTTTTGGGGGGGCAATCAGCCCCAGCATTTT. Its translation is CASSFWGGNQPQHF.

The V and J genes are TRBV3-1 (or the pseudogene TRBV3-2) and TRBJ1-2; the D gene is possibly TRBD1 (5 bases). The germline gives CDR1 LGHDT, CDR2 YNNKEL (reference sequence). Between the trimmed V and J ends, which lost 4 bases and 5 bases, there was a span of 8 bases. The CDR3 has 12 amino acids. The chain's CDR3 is CASSRPGYGYTF. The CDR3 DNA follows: TGTGCCAGCAGCCGTCCAGGGTATGGCTACACCTTC.

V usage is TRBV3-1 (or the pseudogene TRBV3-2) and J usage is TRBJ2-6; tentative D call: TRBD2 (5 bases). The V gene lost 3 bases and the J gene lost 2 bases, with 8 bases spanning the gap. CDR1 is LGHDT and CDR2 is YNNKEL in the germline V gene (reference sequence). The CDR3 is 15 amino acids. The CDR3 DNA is TGTGCCAGCAGCCAGAGGGTTCCTGGGGCCAACGTCCTGACTTTC. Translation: CASSQRVPGANVLTF.

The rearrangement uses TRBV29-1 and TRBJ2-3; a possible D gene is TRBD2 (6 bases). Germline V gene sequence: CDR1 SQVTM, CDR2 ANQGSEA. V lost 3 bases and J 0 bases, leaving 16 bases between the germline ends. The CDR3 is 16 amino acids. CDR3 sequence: CSVDQGGLQSTDTQYF. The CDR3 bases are TGCAGCGTTGATCAAGGCGGACTACAAAGCACAGATACGCAGTATTTT.

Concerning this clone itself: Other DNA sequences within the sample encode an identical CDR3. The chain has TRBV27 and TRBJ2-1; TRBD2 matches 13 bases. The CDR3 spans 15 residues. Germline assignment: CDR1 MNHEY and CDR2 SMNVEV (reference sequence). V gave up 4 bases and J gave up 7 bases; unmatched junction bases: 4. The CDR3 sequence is CASSSGTSGKNEQFF. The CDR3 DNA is TGTGCCAGCAGTTCAGGGACTAGCGGGAAAAATGAGCAGTTCTTC.

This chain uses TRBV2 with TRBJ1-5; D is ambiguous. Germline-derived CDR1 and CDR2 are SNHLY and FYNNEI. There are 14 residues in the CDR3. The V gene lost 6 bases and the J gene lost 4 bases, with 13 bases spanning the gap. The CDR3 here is CASRRTDGNQPQHF. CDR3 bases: TGTGCCAGCAGGAGAACCGACGGGAATCAGCCCCAGCATTTT. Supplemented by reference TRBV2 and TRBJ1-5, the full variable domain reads EPEVTQTPSHQVTQMGQEVILRCVPISNHLYFYWYRQILGQKVEFLVSFYNNEISEKSEIFDDQFSVERPDGSNFTLKIRSTKLEDSAMYFCASRRTDGNQPQHFGDGTRLSIL.

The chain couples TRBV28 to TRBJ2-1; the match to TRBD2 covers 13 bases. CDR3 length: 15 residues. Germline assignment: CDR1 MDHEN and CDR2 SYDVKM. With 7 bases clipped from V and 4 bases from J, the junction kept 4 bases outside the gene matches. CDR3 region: CASTETSGGYNEQFF. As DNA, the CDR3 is TGTGCCAGCACCGAGACTAGCGGGGGGTACAATGAGCAGTTCTTC.

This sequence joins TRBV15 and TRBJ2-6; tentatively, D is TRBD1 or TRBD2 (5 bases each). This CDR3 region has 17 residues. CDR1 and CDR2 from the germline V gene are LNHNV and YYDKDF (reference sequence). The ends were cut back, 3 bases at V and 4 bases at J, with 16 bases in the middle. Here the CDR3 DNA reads TGTGCCACCAGCAGGCCCAGGTCAGGGACCGGGGCCAACGTCCTGACTTTC. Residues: CATSRPRSGTGANVLTF.

The CDR3 DNA reads TGTGCCAGCAGCCAAGTTGGGACTAGCGGGAGCGTCTCCTACGAGCAGTACTTC. It specifies CASSQVGTSGSVSYEQYF. The V gene is TRBV4-2, the J gene TRBJ2-7; 14 bases are a match to TRBD2. The CDR3 contains 18 residues. Trimming removed 1 base from V and 0 bases from J; junction bases left unmatched: 5. Germline V gene data show CDR1 as LGHNA and CDR2 as YNFKEQ.

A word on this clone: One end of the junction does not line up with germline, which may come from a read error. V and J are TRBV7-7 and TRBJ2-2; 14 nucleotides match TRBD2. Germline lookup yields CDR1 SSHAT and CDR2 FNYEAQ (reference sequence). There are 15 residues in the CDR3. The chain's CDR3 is CASSRTSGRSGELFF. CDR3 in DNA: TGTGCTAGCAGTCGGACTAGCGGGAGGTCCGGGGAGCTGTTTTTT.

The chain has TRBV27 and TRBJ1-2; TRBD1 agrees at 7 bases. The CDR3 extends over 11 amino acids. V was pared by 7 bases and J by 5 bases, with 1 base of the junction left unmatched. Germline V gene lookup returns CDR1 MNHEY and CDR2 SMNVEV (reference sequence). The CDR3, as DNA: TGTGCCAGCACAGGGGGTTATGGCTACACCTTC. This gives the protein CASTGGYGYTF.

In DNA form, the CDR3 reads TGTGCCAGCAGTCAGGGGTCTAGACCCTACGAGCAGTACTTC. It yields the protein CASSQGSRPYEQYF. V usage is TRBV6-5 and J usage is TRBJ2-7; TRBD1 might be the D (6 bases). Germline CDR1 and CDR2: MNHEY and SVGAGI. The CDR3 has 14 residues. V was shortened by 5 bases and J by 2 bases, with 13 bases between the two germline ends.

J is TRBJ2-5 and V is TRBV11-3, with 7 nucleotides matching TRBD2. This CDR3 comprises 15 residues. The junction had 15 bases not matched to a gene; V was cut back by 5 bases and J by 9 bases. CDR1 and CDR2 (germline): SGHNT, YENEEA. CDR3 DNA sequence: TGTGCCAGCAGCCCGGGATCGGGAGGCCTAAAGGCCCAGTACTTC. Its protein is CASSPGSGGLKAQYF.

Here the CDR3 reads CASSPRAAYGANVLTF. The CDR3, as DNA: TGTGCCAGCAGCCCTAGGGCGGCGTACGGGGCCAACGTCCTGACTTTC. This chain joins TRBV7-3 and TRBJ2-6, with D uncertain. The ends were cut back, 5 bases at V and 4 bases at J, with 15 bases in the middle. There are 16 residues in the CDR3. The germline V gene encodes CDR1 SGHTA and CDR2 FQGTGA. The full variable domain, with the rest looked up from reference TRBV7-3 and TRBJ2-6, is GAGVSQTPSNKVTEKGKYVELRCDPISGHTALYWYRQSLGQGPEFLIYFQGTGAADDSGLPNDRFFAVRPEGSVSTLKIQRTERGDSAVYLCASSPRAAYGANVLTFGAGSRLTVL.

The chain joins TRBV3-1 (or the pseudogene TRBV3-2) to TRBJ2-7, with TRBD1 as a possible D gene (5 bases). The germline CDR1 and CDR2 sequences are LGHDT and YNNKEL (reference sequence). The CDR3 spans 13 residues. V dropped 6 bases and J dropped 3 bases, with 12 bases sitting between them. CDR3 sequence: CASSPDRVYEQYF. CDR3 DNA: TGTGCCAGCAGTCCCGACAGAGTCTACGAGCAGTACTTC.

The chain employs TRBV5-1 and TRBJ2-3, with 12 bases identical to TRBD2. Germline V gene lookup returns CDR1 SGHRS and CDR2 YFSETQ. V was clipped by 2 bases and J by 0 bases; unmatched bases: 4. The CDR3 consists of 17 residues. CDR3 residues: CASSLAGLAGSTDTQYF. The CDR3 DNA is TGCGCCAGCAGCTTAGCTGGACTAGCGGGGAGCACAGATACGCAGTATTTT. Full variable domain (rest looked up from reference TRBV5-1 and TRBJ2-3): KAGVTQTPRYLIKTRGQQVTLSCSPISGHRSVSWYQQTPGQGLQFLFEYFSETQRNKGNFPGRFSGRQFSNSRSEMNVSTLELGDSALYLCASSLAGLAGSTDTQYFGPGTRLTVL.

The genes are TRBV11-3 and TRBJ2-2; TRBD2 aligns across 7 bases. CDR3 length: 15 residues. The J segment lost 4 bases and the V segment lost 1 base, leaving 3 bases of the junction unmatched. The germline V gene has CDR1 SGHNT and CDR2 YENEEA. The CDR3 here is CASSLAGGPTGELFF. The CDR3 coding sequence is TGTGCCAGCAGCTTAGCGGGAGGCCCCACCGGGGAGCTGTTTTTT. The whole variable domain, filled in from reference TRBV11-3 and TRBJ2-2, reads EAGVVQSPRYKIIEKKQPVAFWCNPISGHNTLYWYLQNLGQGPELLIRYENEEAVDDSQLPKDRFSAERLKGVDSTLKIQPAELGDSAVYLCASSLAGGPTGELFFGEGSRLTVL.

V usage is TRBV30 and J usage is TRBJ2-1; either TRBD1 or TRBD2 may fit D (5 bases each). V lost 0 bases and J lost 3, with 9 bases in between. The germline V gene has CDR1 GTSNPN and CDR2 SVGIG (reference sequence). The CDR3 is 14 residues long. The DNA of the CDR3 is TGTGCCTGGAGTGTACGGGGCAGCTACAATGAGCAGTTCTTC. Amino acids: CAWSVRGSYNEQFF. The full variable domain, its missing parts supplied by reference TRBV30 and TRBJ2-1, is SQTIHQWPATLVQPVGSPLSLECTVEGTSNPNLYWYRQAAGRGLQLLFYSVGIGQISSEVPQNLSASRPQDRQFILSSKKLLLSDSGFYLCAWSVRGSYNEQFFGPGTRLTVL.

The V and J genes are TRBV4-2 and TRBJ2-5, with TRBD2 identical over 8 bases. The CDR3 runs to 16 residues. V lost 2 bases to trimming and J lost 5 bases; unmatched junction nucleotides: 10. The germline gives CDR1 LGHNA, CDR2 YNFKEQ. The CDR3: CASSQRPAGEGETQYF. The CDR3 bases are TGTGCCAGCAGCCAAAGGCCAGCGGGAGAGGGGGAGACCCAGTACTTC.

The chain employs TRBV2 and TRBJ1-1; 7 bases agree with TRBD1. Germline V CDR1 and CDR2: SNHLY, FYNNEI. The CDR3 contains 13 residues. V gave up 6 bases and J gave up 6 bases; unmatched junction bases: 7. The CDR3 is CASRGQGVAEAFF. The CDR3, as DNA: TGTGCCAGCAGAGGGCAGGGGGTCGCTGAAGCTTTCTTT. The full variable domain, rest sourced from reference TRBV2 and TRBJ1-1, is EPEVTQTPSHQVTQMGQEVILRCVPISNHLYFYWYRQILGQKVEFLVSFYNNEISEKSEIFDDQFSVERPDGSNFTLKIRSTKLEDSAMYFCASRGQGVAEAFFGQGTRLTVV.

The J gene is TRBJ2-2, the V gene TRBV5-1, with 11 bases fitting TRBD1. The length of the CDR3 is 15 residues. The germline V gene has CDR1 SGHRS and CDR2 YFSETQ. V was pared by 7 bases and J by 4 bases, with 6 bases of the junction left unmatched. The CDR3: CASHRGQGVTGELFF. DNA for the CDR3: TGCGCCAGCCACCGGGGACAGGGGGTCACCGGGGAGCTGTTTTTT.